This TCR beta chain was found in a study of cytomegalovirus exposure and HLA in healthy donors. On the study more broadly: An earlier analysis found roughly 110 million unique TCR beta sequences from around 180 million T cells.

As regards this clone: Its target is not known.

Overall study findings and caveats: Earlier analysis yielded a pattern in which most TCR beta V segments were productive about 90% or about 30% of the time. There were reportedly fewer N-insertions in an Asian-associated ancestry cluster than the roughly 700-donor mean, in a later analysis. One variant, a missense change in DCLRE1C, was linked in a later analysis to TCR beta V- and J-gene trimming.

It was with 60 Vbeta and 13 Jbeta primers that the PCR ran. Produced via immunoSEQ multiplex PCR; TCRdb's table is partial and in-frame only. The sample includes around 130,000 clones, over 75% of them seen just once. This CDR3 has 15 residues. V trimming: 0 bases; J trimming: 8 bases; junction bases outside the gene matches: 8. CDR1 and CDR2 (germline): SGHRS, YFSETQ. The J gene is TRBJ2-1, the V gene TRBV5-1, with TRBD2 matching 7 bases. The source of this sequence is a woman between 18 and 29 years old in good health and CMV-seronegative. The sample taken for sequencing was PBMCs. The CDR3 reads CASSLARGSVDEQFF. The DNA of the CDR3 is TGCGCCAGCAGCTTGGCTCGCGGGAGTGTGGATGAGCAGTTCTTC.